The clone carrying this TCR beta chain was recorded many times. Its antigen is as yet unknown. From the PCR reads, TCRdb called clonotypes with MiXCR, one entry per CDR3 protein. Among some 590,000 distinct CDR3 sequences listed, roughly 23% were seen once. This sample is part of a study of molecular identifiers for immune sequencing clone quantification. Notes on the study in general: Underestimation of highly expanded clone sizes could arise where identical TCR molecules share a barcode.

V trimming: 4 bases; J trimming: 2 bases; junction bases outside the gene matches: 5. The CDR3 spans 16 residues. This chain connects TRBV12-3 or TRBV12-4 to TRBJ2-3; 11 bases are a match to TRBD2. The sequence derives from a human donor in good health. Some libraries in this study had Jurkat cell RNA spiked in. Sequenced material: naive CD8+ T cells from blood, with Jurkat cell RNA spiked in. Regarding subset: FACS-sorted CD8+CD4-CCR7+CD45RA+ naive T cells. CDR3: CASSSGLAGYTDTQYF. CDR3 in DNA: TGTGCCAGCAGTTCCGGACTAGCGGGTTACACAGATACGCAGTATTTT.